The rows below give T cell receptor beta chains drawn from one sample of a study of CD8+CD57+ T cells in acquired aplastic anemia. From the reads, TCRdb called clonotypes with MiXCR, one entry per CDR3 protein. The repertoire includes tens of thousands of distinct CDR3 sequences, approximately 51% of them detected once, and roughly 8.7% sits in the top ten. Sequencing used sorted CD4+, CD8+, or CD8+CD57+ T cells (not recorded which) from PBMCs. These receptors came from a human donor in good health, serving as a control. The CDR3 runs from the conserved cysteine through the conserved F or W. The D gene is left open where the match is weak. Rows give clone size only sometimes, using once, few, many, or a class for an expanded clone.

D	J	size	V	DNA	CDR3
TRBD2	TRBJ2-7	many	TRBV27	TGTGCCAGCAGTTTAGAAGCGGGACCATCCTACGAGCAGTACTTC	CASSLEAGPSYEQYF
NA	TRBJ2-5	NA	TRBV7-6	TGTGCCAGCACCTTAGGGGGTGGAGAGACCCAGTACTTC	CASTLGGGETQYF
NA	TRBJ1-6	NA	TRBV3-1	TGTGCCAGCAGCCAAGGCTCCCGACCCCTCCACTTT	CASSQGSRPLHF
NA	TRBJ1-5	NA	TRBV2	TGTGCCAGCAGTGTTTCCAGCAATCAGCCCCAGCATTTT	CASSVSSNQPQHF
NA	TRBJ1-5	many	TRBV7-9	TGTGCCAGCAGCCCCCTCGGGAGCAATCAGCCCCAGCATTTT	CASSPLGSNQPQHF
NA	TRBJ1-1	NA	TRBV7-2	TGTGCCAGCAGCTTAATATCGAACACTGAAGCTTTCTTT	CASSLISNTEAFF
TRBD1	TRBJ2-7	NA	TRBV10-3	TGTGCCATCAGCTCCGGGACAGGGTACCACGAGCAGTACTTC	CAISSGTGYHEQYF
TRBD1	TRBJ1-2	NA	TRBV19	TGTGCCAGTAGCCGCCGGCGACAGGGGGGCGATGGCTACACCTTC	CASSRRRQGGDGYTF
TRBD1	TRBJ1-1	NA	TRBV29-1	TGCAGCGTTGCTAAAGACAGGGGAACTGAAGCTTTCTTT	CSVAKDRGTEAFF
NA	TRBJ1-5	NA	TRBV2	TGTGCCAGCAGTGAGGGTTATAGCAATCAGCCCCAGCATTTT	CASSEGYSNQPQHF
TRBD1	TRBJ2-7	many	TRBV6-4	TGTGCCAGCAGTGACTCGACAGGGCCGCCTAAAGCCTACGAGCAGTACTTC	CASSDSTGPPKAYEQYF
NA	TRBJ1-6	NA	TRBV2	TGTGCCAGCAGTGAACCGAGGGGTACGAATTCACCCCTCCACTTT	CASSEPRGTNSPLHF
NA	TRBJ2-3	NA	TRBV7-6	TGTGCCAGCAGCTTAGCGACCCAGCTTACAGATACGCAGTATTTT	CASSLATQLTDTQYF
NA	TRBJ1-3	many	TRBV12-3/TRBV12-4	TGTGCCAGCACTCCAGAGGTCGGTGGAAACACCATATATTTT	CASTPEVGGNTIYF
NA	TRBJ1-1	NA	TRBV19	TGTGCCAGTAGTATGACCATCGCTGAAGCTTTCTTT	CASSMTIAEAFF
TRBD2	TRBJ2-7	many	TRBV5-5	TGTGCCAGCAGCTCGTGGACTAGTTTTCCCTACGAGCAGTACTTC	CASSSWTSFPYEQYF
NA	TRBJ1-2	medium-sized	TRBV24-1	TGTGCCACCAGTGATCCGGACAGAGACTATGGCTACACCTTC	CATSDPDRDYGYTF
TRBD1	TRBJ2-5	NA	TRBV24-1	TGTGCCACCAGTGACCCGGGACAGGGTGTAGAGACCCAGTACTTC	CATSDPGQGVETQYF
NA	TRBJ2-7	medium-sized	TRBV7-9	TGTGCCAGCAGCCTTGGGCCTTCCTACGAGCAGTACTTC	CASSLGPSYEQYF
NA	TRBJ2-1	NA	TRBV25-1	TGTGCCAGCAGAACAGGCCTGTTCAATGAGCAGTTCTTC	CASRTGLFNEQFF